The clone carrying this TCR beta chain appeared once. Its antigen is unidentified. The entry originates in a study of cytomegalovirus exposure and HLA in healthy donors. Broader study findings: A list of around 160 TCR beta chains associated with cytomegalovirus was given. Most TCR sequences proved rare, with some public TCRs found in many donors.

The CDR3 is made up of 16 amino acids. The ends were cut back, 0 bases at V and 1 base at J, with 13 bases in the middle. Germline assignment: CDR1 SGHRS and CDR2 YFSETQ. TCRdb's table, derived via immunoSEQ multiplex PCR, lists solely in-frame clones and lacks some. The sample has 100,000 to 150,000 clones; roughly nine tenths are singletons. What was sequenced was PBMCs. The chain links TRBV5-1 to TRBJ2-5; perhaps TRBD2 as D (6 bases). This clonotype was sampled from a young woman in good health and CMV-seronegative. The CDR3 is CASSLVPAGLQETQYF. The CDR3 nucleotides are TGCGCCAGCAGCTTGGTCCCTGCGGGACTCCAAGAGACCCAGTACTTC.